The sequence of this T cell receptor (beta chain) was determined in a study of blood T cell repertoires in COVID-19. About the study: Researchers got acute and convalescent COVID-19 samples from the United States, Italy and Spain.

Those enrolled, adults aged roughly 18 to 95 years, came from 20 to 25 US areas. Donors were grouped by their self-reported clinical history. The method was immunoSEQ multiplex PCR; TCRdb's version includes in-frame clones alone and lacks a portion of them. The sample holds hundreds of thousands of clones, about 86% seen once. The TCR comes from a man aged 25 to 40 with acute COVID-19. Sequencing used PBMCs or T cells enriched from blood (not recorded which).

The CDR3 DNA reads as TGTGCCAGCAGCAATAGTGGACTAGCGGGCCAAGAGACCCAGTACTTC. Its protein product is CASSNSGLAGQETQYF. The chain employs TRBV27 and TRBJ2-5, with 11 bases that match TRBD2. Germline assignment: CDR1 MNHEY and CDR2 SMNVEV (reference sequence). V was clipped by 6 bases and J by 1 base; unmatched bases: 7. This CDR3 region has 16 residues.